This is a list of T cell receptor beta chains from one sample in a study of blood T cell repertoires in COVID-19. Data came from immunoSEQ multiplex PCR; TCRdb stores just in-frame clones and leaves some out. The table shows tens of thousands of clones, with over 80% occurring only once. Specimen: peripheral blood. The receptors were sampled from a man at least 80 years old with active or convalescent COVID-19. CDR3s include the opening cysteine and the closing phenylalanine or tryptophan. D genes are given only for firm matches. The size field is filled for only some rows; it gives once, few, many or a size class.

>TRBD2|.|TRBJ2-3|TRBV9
CASSPRLAGVGDTQYF
TGTGCCAGCAGCCCAAGACTAGCGGGGGTGGGAGATACGCAGTATTTT
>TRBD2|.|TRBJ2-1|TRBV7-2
CASSIRLAEYNEQFF
TGTGCCAGCAGCATCAGACTAGCGGAATACAATGAGCAGTTCTTC
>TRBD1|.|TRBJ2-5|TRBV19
CASRSTGLKTQYF
TGTGCCAGTAGGTCGACAGGGTTGAAGACCCAGTACTTC
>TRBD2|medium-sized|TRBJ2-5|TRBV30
CAWSPPWAGVGEETQYF
TGTGCCTGGAGTCCCCCTTGGGCGGGGGTCGGTGAAGAGACCCAGTACTTC
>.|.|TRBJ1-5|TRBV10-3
CAISDPGQVKYQPQHF
TGTGCCATCAGTGACCCTGGGCAGGTTAAGTATCAGCCCCAGCATTTT
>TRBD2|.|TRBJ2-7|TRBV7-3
CASSLRRGVYYEQYF
TGTGCCAGCAGCTTAAGGCGGGGGGTTTACTACGAGCAGTACTTC
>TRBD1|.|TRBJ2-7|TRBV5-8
CASSAGQGYYEQYF
TGTGCCAGCAGCGCCGGACAGGGGTACTACGAGCAGTACTTC
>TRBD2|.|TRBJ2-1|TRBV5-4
CASSSSSGGGEQFF
TGTGCCAGCAGCAGTTCTAGCGGTGGTGGTGAGCAGTTCTTC
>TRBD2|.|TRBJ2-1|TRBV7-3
CASSFRGGLSYNEQFF
TGTGCCAGCAGCTTCCGCGGGGGGCTCTCCTACAATGAGCAGTTCTTC
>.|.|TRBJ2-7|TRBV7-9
CASSLRQGWNEQYF
TGTGCCAGCAGCTTAAGGCAGGGATGGAACGAGCAGTACTTC
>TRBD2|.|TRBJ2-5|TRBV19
CASSGGAPPKETQYF
TGTGCCTCAAGCGGGGGGGCCCCCCCCAAGGAGACCCAGTACTTC
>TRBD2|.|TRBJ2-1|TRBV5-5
CASSLGLAGVNEQFF
TGTGCCAGCAGCTTGGGACTAGCGGGAGTCAATGAGCAGTTCTTC
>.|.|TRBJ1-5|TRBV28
CASSLWGRADQPQHF
TGTGCCAGCAGTTTATGGGGCAGGGCGGATCAGCCCCAGCATTTT
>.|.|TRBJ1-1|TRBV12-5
CASGLQNTEAFF
TGTGCTAGTGGTTTACAGAACACTGAAGCTTTCTTT
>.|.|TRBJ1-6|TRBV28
CASTGARNSPLHF
TGTGCCAGCACAGGGGCGCGTAATTCACCCCTCCACTTT
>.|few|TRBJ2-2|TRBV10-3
CAISESKGTNTGELFF
TGTGCCATCAGTGAGTCGAAGGGGACTAACACCGGGGAGCTGTTTTTT
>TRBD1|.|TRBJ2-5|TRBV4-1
CASSQAGTGGKTQYF
TGCGCCAGCAGCCAGGCCGGGACAGGGGGAAAGACCCAGTACTTC
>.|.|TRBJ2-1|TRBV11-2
CASSLGFPTYNEQFF
TGTGCCAGCAGCTTAGGTTTCCCAACCTACAATGAGCAGTTCTTC
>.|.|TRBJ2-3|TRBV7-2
CASSLNSARGDTQYF
TGTGCCAGCAGCTTAAACTCTGCGCGGGGAGATACGCAGTATTTT
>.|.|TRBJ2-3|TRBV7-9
CASSLAGGATDTQYF
TGTGCCAGCAGCTTAGCGGGGGGGGCCACAGATACGCAGTATTTT
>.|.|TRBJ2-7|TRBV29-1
CSVGEREQYF
TGCAGCGTTGGAGAGCGCGAGCAGTACTTC
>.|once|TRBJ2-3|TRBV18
CASSPIGPRTDTQYF
TGTGCCAGCTCACCAATTGGCCCGAGGACAGATACGCAGTATTTT
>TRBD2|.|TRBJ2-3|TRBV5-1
CASSPRLAGVLDTQYF
TGCGCCAGCAGCCCAAGACTAGCGGGGGTGTTAGATACGCAGTATTTT
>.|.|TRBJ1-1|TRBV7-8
CASTPSSGEGNTEAFF
TGTGCCAGCACCCCCAGTTCGGGGGAGGGGAACACTGAAGCTTTCTTT
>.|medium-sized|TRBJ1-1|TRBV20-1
CSAAGNTEAFF
TGCAGTGCTGCGGGGAACACTGAAGCTTTCTTT